The rows below give T cell receptor beta chains drawn from one sample of a study of T cell repertoires in cytomegalovirus infection. TCRdb processed the reads anew with MiXCR; each CDR3 protein has one entry. The repertoire holds some 700,000 distinct CDR3 sequences, with less than 40% as singletons. The sequenced sample was PBMCs. Receptors were obtained from a human donor in good health (CMV status not recorded). Some clones in this sample may be carry-over from other donors' samples. Both conserved end residues are part of each CDR3. The D gene is left open where the match is weak. Clone size is stated in some rows and not others, as once, few, many or a class when expanded.

j_call: TRBJ2-7
v_call: TRBV7-2
clone_size: .
d_call: TRBD1
cdr3_aa: CARRLLRGQGQDEQYF
cdr3_nt: TGTGCCAGACGCTTACTCCGGGGACAGGGGCAGGACGAGCAGTACTTC

j_call: TRBJ1-4
v_call: TRBV28
clone_size: few
d_call: .
cdr3_aa: CASSVTGTNEKLFF
cdr3_nt: TGTGCCAGCAGTGTTACAGGGACTAATGAAAAACTGTTTTTT

j_call: TRBJ2-5
v_call: TRBV15
clone_size: .
d_call: .
cdr3_aa: CATSRGDKQETQYF
cdr3_nt: TGTGCCACCAGCAGGGGGGACAAGCAAGAGACCCAGTACTTC

j_call: TRBJ1-6
v_call: TRBV20-1
clone_size: .
d_call: .
cdr3_aa: CSARDGSSAPNSPLHF
cdr3_nt: TGCAGTGCTAGAGATGGTAGCTCCGCACCTAATTCACCCCTCCACTTT

j_call: TRBJ1-1
v_call: TRBV7-9
clone_size: few
d_call: .
cdr3_aa: CASSFISWTANTEAFF
cdr3_nt: TGTGCCAGCAGCTTTATTTCTTGGACAGCGAACACTGAAGCTTTCTTT

j_call: TRBJ2-7
v_call: TRBV13
clone_size: few
d_call: TRBD2
cdr3_aa: CASSSWASGLYEQYF
cdr3_nt: TGTGCCAGCAGCTCCTGGGCTAGCGGCCTCTACGAGCAGTACTTC

j_call: TRBJ2-1
v_call: TRBV12-3/TRBV12-4
clone_size: many
d_call: TRBD2
cdr3_aa: CASSFLAGGSYNEQFF
cdr3_nt: TGTGCCAGCAGTTTCTTGGCGGGAGGATCCTACAATGAGCAGTTCTTC

j_call: TRBJ2-1
v_call: TRBV12-3/TRBV12-4
clone_size: many
d_call: .
cdr3_aa: CASRGRNEQFF
cdr3_nt: TGTGCCAGCAGGGGACGGAATGAGCAGTTCTTC

j_call: TRBJ1-5
v_call: TRBV12-3/TRBV12-4
clone_size: .
d_call: .
cdr3_aa: CASSPQVTQPQHF
cdr3_nt: TGTGCCAGCAGTCCCCAGGTAACTCAGCCCCAGCATTTT

j_call: TRBJ1-1
v_call: TRBV5-1
clone_size: .
d_call: TRBD1
cdr3_aa: CASKTGGGNTEAFF
cdr3_nt: TGCGCCAGCAAAACAGGGGGCGGGAACACTGAAGCTTTCTTT

j_call: TRBJ2-1
v_call: TRBV10-3
clone_size: few
d_call: .
cdr3_aa: CAITPGFNNEQFF
cdr3_nt: TGTGCCATCACCCCGGGATTTAACAATGAGCAGTTCTTC

j_call: TRBJ1-6
v_call: TRBV7-8
clone_size: many
d_call: .
cdr3_aa: CASSLAGGYNSPLHF
cdr3_nt: TGTGCCAGCAGCTTAGCAGGGGGTTATAATTCACCCCTCCACTTT

j_call: TRBJ2-1
v_call: TRBV27
clone_size: .
d_call: .
cdr3_aa: CASTKGWRAGHADEQFF
cdr3_nt: TGTGCCAGCACCAAAGGTTGGAGGGCAGGCCATGCGGATGAGCAGTTCTTC

j_call: TRBJ2-7
v_call: TRBV7-2
clone_size: .
d_call: .
cdr3_aa: CASSSRTVYEQYF
cdr3_nt: TGTGCCAGCAGCTCCCGGACAGTCTACGAGCAGTACTTC

j_call: TRBJ1-4
v_call: TRBV28
clone_size: once
d_call: .
cdr3_aa: CASSSPGTGNENLFF
cdr3_nt: TGTGCCAGCAGCTCCCCCGGGACGGGTAATGAAAACCTGTTTTTT

j_call: TRBJ2-7
v_call: TRBV20-1
clone_size: .
d_call: TRBD1
cdr3_aa: CSADRGSSYEQYF
cdr3_nt: TGCAGTGCCGACAGGGGTTCTTCCTACGAGCAGTACTTC

j_call: TRBJ2-1
v_call: TRBV7-9
clone_size: .
d_call: TRBD1
cdr3_aa: CASSLDATGQGFDEQFF
cdr3_nt: TGTGCCAGCAGCTTAGACGCTACGGGACAGGGGTTCGATGAGCAGTTCTTC

j_call: TRBJ2-7
v_call: TRBV20-1
clone_size: .
d_call: .
cdr3_aa: CSASRPGGFGLSYEQYF
cdr3_nt: TGCAGTGCTAGTAGGCCTGGGGGCTTCGGACTATCCTACGAGCAGTACTTC

j_call: TRBJ1-1
v_call: TRBV28
clone_size: .
d_call: TRBD1
cdr3_aa: CASSSKGIRTGRRVGTEAFF
cdr3_nt: TGTGCCAGCAGTTCCAAAGGGATAAGGACAGGGAGGCGAGTCGGCACTGAAGCTTTCTTT

j_call: TRBJ2-7
v_call: TRBV20-1
clone_size: many
d_call: TRBD2
cdr3_aa: CSARDPTSGEFYEQYF
cdr3_nt: TGCAGTGCTAGAGATCCCACTAGCGGGGAATTCTACGAGCAGTACTTC

j_call: TRBJ2-4
v_call: TRBV11-2
clone_size: few
d_call: TRBD1
cdr3_aa: CASSLGQGARVQYF
cdr3_nt: TGTGCCAGCAGCCTAGGACAGGGGGCGCGGGTTCAGTACTTC

j_call: TRBJ1-1
v_call: TRBV7-2
clone_size: few
d_call: .
cdr3_aa: CASSLRVRTEAFF
cdr3_nt: TGTGCCAGCAGCTTAAGAGTTCGCACTGAAGCTTTCTTT

j_call: TRBJ2-2
v_call: TRBV5-6
clone_size: .
d_call: TRBD1
cdr3_aa: CASSLTGQEPGELFF
cdr3_nt: TGTGCCAGCAGCTTGACCGGACAGGAGCCCGGGGAGCTGTTTTTT

j_call: TRBJ2-5
v_call: TRBV18
clone_size: .
d_call: .
cdr3_aa: CASSPGEITGHGETQYF
cdr3_nt: TGTGCCAGCTCACCGGGGGAAATCACAGGACATGGAGAGACCCAGTACTTC

j_call: TRBJ2-1
v_call: TRBV7-7
clone_size: .
d_call: .
cdr3_aa: CASSLEGGAGHLQFF
cdr3_nt: TGTGCTAGCAGCTTAGAGGGGGGGGCGGGACACCTGCAGTTCTTC

j_call: TRBJ2-2
v_call: TRBV6-9
clone_size: many
d_call: .
cdr3_aa: CASTGYANTGELFF
cdr3_nt: TGTGCCAGCACCGGTTACGCGAACACCGGGGAGCTGTTTTTT

j_call: TRBJ2-1
v_call: TRBV11-2
clone_size: .
d_call: .
cdr3_aa: CASSLDVWRAEQFF
cdr3_nt: TGTGCCAGCAGCTTAGACGTGTGGCGAGCCGAGCAGTTCTTC

j_call: TRBJ2-1
v_call: TRBV7-3
clone_size: .
d_call: TRBD2
cdr3_aa: CASSPSGATYNEQFF
cdr3_nt: TGTGCCAGCAGCCCAAGCGGGGCGACCTACAATGAGCAGTTCTTC

j_call: TRBJ2-5
v_call: TRBV30
clone_size: .
d_call: .
cdr3_aa: CAWSTGSVETQYF
cdr3_nt: TGTGCCTGGAGTACAGGGTCTGTAGAGACCCAGTACTTC

j_call: TRBJ1-1
v_call: TRBV28
clone_size: .
d_call: .
cdr3_aa: CASSPTVLSRTNTEAFF
cdr3_nt: TGTGCCAGCAGCCCGACCGTCTTGAGCAGGACGAACACTGAAGCTTTCTTT

j_call: TRBJ2-1
v_call: TRBV15
clone_size: few
d_call: TRBD2
cdr3_aa: CATSVGGRGSYNEQFF
cdr3_nt: TGTGCCACCAGCGTCGGGGGGAGAGGGTCCTACAATGAGCAGTTCTTC

j_call: TRBJ1-4
v_call: TRBV19
clone_size: few
d_call: .
cdr3_aa: CASSPLNEKLFF
cdr3_nt: TGTGCCAGTAGTCCCCTTAATGAAAAACTGTTTTTT

j_call: TRBJ2-3
v_call: TRBV14
clone_size: .
d_call: TRBD1
cdr3_aa: CASRDSASSQYF
cdr3_nt: TGTGCCAGCCGGGACAGCGCATCATCGCAGTATTTT

j_call: TRBJ2-7
v_call: TRBV7-2
clone_size: few
d_call: .
cdr3_aa: CASSLEAGLGEQYF
cdr3_nt: TGTGCCAGCAGCTTAGAGGCGGGGCTAGGCGAGCAGTACTTC

j_call: TRBJ2-1
v_call: TRBV7-2
clone_size: few
d_call: TRBD2
cdr3_aa: CASSTPTSGRNEQFF
cdr3_nt: TGTGCCAGCAGCACACCCACTAGCGGGAGGAATGAGCAGTTCTTC

j_call: TRBJ2-3
v_call: TRBV11-3
clone_size: many
d_call: .
cdr3_aa: CASSFSTDTQYF
cdr3_nt: TGTGCCAGCAGCTTTAGCACAGATACGCAGTATTTT

j_call: TRBJ2-1
v_call: TRBV20-1
clone_size: few
d_call: .
cdr3_aa: CSASSLRGVYNEQFF
cdr3_nt: TGCAGTGCTAGTTCCTTGAGGGGAGTCTACAATGAGCAGTTCTTC

j_call: TRBJ1-6
v_call: TRBV11-2
clone_size: .
d_call: .
cdr3_aa: CASSPFFLGGDSPLHF
cdr3_nt: TGTGCCAGCAGCCCCTTTTTTTTGGGGGGGGATTCCCCCCTCCACTTT

j_call: TRBJ2-7
v_call: TRBV29-1
clone_size: .
d_call: TRBD1
cdr3_aa: CSYLGTGGYEQYF
cdr3_nt: TGCAGCTACCTAGGAACAGGGGGCTACGAGCAGTACTTC

j_call: TRBJ2-1
v_call: TRBV7-9
clone_size: .
d_call: TRBD1
cdr3_aa: CASRVGSGTGPYNEQFF
cdr3_nt: TGTGCCAGCAGGGTAGGGTCGGGGACAGGGCCCTACAATGAGCAGTTCTTC

j_call: TRBJ2-1
v_call: TRBV7-2
clone_size: many
d_call: TRBD1
cdr3_aa: CASRSRGGHNEQFF
cdr3_nt: TGTGCCAGCAGGTCAAGAGGGGGCCACAATGAGCAGTTCTTC

j_call: TRBJ2-7
v_call: TRBV4-1
clone_size: few
d_call: .
cdr3_aa: CASSQVMQESYEQYF
cdr3_nt: TGCGCCAGCAGCCAAGTAATGCAGGAGTCCTACGAGCAGTACTTC

j_call: TRBJ2-2
v_call: TRBV25-1
clone_size: .
d_call: .
cdr3_aa: CASSDPLGAGELFF
cdr3_nt: TGTGCCAGCAGCGACCCGCTGGGGGCCGGGGAGCTGTTTTTT

j_call: TRBJ1-2
v_call: TRBV10-2
clone_size: once
d_call: TRBD1
cdr3_aa: CASSELLGQGPNGYTF
cdr3_nt: TGCGCCAGCAGTGAGTTGTTGGGACAGGGGCCGAACGGCTACACCTTC

j_call: TRBJ1-2
v_call: TRBV7-3
clone_size: .
d_call: .
cdr3_aa: CASSDGLLGYYGYTF
cdr3_nt: TGTGCCAGCAGCGACGGTTTATTAGGCTATTATGGCTACACCTTC

j_call: TRBJ1-6
v_call: TRBV28
clone_size: .
d_call: .
cdr3_aa: CASSGRNSPLHF
cdr3_nt: TGTGCCAGCTCGGGGAGAAATTCACCCCTCCACTTT

j_call: TRBJ1-2
v_call: TRBV27
clone_size: few
d_call: .
cdr3_aa: CASRLNFANYGYTF
cdr3_nt: TGTGCCAGCAGATTAAATTTTGCTAACTATGGCTACACCTTC

j_call: TRBJ2-2
v_call: TRBV7-2
clone_size: few
d_call: TRBD2
cdr3_aa: CASSLLAGGGELFF
cdr3_nt: TGTGCCAGCAGCTTACTAGCGGGAGGCGGGGAGCTGTTTTTT

j_call: TRBJ2-1
v_call: TRBV28
clone_size: .
d_call: .
cdr3_aa: CASRSGTYSYNEQFF
cdr3_nt: TGTGCCAGCAGATCCGGGACCTACTCCTACAATGAGCAGTTCTTC

j_call: TRBJ2-7
v_call: TRBV10-3
clone_size: .
d_call: TRBD1
cdr3_aa: CAIWAGQGVNNEQYF
cdr3_nt: TGTGCCATCTGGGCGGGACAGGGGGTAAATAACGAGCAGTACTTC

j_call: TRBJ1-1
v_call: TRBV29-1
clone_size: .
d_call: .
cdr3_aa: CSGHGRRGTEAFF
cdr3_nt: TGCAGCGGGCATGGGCGGAGAGGCACTGAAGCTTTCTTT

j_call: TRBJ2-1
v_call: TRBV7-9
clone_size: .
d_call: TRBD2
cdr3_aa: CASSSSGTSASAVF
cdr3_nt: TGTGCCAGCAGCTCGTCCGGGACTAGCGCCTCGGCGGTCTTC

j_call: TRBJ1-3
v_call: TRBV28
clone_size: .
d_call: .
cdr3_aa: CASSLAALSGNTIYF
cdr3_nt: TGTGCCAGCAGTTTAGCGGCCTTATCTGGAAACACCATATATTTT

j_call: TRBJ2-5
v_call: TRBV7-9
clone_size: .
d_call: .
cdr3_aa: CASSLTTGQETQYF
cdr3_nt: TGTGCCAGCAGCTTAACGACGGGCCAAGAGACCCAGTACTTC